This T cell receptor beta chain was retrieved from a study of control samples from healthy donors and cancer patients. The protocol was immunoSEQ multiplex PCR, while the TCRdb copy is restricted to in-frame clones and leaves out a portion. The sample gives 120,000 or so clones, more than 70% of which show up once; almost 40% is in the top ten. V lost 3 bases to trimming and J lost 9 bases, with 11 bases between them. This CDR3 has 12 residues. From germline, CDR1 is LNHDA and CDR2 SQIVND (reference sequence). The source is a man aged 45-65 years in good health. The sample was blood. J is TRBJ1-1 and V is TRBV19, with unresolved D. CDR3: CASSIRTGKAFF. CDR3 DNA sequence: TGTGCCAGTAGTATCCGTACTGGGAAAGCTTTCTTT.